The sequence of this TCR beta chain was determined in a study of cytomegalovirus exposure and HLA in healthy donors. CDR1 is SGDLS and CDR2 is YYNGEE in the germline V gene. This CDR3 contains 16 residues. V lost 5 bases, J lost 6 bases, and 20 bases lay in between. This clone was observed a single time. Its specificity is not known. The PCR used 60 Vbeta and 13 Jbeta primers. Data came from immunoSEQ multiplex PCR; TCRdb stores just in-frame clones and leaves some out. This table holds some 130,000 clones, about four fifths found once. Study results and caveats: A later analysis revealed that TCR association rates differed between HLA loci, peaking at DRB1 and bottoming out at HLA-C.

This TCR derives from a female donor in good health and CMV-seronegative. The sample consisted of PBMCs. V and J are TRBV9 and TRBJ1-4; D unresolved. CDR3 in DNA: TGTGCCAGCAGTCCGGCCCAAGGCGGTTTCGATGAAAAACTGTTTTTT. This codes for CASSPAQGGFDEKLFF.